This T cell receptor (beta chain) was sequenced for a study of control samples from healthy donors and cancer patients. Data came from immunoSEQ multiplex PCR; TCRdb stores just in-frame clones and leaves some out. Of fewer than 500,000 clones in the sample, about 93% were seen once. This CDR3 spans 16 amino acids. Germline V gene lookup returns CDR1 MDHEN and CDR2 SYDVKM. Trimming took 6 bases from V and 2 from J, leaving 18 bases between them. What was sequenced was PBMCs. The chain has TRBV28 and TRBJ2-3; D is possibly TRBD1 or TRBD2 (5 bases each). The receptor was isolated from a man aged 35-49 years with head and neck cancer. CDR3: CASRGPTDGHTDTQYF. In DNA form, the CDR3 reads TGTGCCAGCAGGGGACCCACGGACGGCCACACAGATACGCAGTATTTT.